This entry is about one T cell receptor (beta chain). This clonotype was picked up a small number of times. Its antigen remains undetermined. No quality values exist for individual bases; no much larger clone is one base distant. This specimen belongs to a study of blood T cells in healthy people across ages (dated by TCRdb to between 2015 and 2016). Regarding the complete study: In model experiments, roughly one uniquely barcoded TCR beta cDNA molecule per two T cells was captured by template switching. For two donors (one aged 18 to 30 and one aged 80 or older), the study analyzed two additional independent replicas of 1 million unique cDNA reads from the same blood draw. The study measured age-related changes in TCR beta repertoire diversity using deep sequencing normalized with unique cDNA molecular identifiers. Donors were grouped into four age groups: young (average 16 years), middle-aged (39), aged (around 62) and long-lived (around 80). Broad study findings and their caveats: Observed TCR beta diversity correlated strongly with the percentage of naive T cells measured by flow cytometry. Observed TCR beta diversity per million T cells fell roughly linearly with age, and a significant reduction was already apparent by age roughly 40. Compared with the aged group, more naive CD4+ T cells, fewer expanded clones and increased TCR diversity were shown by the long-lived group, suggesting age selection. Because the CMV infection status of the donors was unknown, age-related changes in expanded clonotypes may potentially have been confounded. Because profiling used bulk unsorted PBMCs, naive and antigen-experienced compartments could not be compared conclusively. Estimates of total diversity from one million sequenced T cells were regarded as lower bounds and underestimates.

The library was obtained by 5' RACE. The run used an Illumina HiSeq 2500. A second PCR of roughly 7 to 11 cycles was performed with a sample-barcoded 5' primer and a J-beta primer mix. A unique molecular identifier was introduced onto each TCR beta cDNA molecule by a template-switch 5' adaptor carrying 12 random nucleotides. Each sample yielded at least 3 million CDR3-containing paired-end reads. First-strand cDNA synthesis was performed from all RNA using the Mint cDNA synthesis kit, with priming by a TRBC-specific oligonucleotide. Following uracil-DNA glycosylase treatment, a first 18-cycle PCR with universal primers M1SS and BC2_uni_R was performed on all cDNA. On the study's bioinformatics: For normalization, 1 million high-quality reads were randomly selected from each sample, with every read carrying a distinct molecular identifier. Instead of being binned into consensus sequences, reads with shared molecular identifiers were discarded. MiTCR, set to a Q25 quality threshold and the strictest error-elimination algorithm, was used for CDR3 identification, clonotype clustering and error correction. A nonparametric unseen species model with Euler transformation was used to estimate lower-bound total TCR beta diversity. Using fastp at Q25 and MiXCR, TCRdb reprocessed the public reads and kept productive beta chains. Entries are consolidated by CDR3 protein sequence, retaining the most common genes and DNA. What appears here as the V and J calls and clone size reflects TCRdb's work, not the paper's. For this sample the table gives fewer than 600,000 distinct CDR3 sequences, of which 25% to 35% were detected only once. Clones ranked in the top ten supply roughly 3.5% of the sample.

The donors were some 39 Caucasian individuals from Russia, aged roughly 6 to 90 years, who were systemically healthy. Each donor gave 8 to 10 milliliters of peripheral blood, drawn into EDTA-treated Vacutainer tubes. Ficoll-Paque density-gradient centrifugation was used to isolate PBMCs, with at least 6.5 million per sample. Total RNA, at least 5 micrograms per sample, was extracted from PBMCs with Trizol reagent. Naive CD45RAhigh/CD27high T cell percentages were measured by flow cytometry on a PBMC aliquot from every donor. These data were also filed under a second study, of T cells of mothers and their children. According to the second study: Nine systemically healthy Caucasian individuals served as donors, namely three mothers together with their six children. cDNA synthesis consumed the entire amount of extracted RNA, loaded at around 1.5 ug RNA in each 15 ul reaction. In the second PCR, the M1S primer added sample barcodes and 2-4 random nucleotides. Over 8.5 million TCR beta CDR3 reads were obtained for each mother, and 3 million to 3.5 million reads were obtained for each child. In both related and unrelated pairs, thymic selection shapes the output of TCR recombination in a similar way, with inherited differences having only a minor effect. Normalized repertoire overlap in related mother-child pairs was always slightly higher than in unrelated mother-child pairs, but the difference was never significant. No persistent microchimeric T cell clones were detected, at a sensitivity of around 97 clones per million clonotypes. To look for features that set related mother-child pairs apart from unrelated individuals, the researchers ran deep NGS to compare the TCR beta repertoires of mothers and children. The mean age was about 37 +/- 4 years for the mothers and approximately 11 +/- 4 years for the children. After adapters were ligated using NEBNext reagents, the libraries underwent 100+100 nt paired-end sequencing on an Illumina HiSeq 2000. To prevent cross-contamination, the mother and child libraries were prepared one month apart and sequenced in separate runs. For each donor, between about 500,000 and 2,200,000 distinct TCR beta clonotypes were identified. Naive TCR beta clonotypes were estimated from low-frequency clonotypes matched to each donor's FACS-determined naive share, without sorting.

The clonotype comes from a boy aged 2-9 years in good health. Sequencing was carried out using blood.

CDR3 protein: CASSHGLAGVDGELFF. The DNA sequence reads TGTGCCAGCAGTCATGGACTAGCGGGAGTGGACGGGGAGCTGTTTTTT. The chain is assembled from TRBV12-3 or TRBV12-4 and TRBJ2-2, with 13 bases in between that match TRBD2. Unmatched junction bases come to 7, with V trimmed by 5 bases and J by 7 bases. The CDR3 has 16 amino acids, counting the end cysteine and phenylalanine. CDR3 DNA only is kept here, 48 bases in frame from base 1.